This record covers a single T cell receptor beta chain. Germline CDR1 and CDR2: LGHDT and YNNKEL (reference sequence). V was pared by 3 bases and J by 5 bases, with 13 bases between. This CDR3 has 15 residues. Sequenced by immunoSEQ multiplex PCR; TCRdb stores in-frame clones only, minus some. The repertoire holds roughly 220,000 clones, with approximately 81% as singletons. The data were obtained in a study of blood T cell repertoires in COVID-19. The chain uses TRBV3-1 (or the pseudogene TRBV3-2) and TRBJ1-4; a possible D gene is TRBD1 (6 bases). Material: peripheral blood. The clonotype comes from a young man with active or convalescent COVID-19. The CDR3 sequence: CASSQTQGPNEKLFF. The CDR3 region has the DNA TGTGCCAGCAGCCAGACACAGGGACCCAATGAAAAACTGTTTTTT.